This TCR beta chain stems from a study of shared clonotypes between healthy human individuals (dated by TCRdb to the early 2020s). Describing the broader study: The cohort included a few men and a couple of women between 18 and 49 years of age. Between about 0.85 and 8.9 billion PBMCs per donor were obtained by leukapheresis. Different laboratories and diverse techniques were used to prepare libraries and sequence TCR repertoires, to increase sequencing depth and limit assay-specific biases. To estimate repertoire size and how much clonotypes are shared between individuals, the study performed deep sequencing of blood TCR repertoires from roughly five healthy adults. The research as a whole found: Sampling was restricted to blood, and TCR repertoires in tissue are likely to differ from TCR repertoires in blood. Because the study included a small number of donors, the genetic and exposure-history diversity represented was limited. Based on pairwise subsampling, the degree of clonotype sharing among donors was expected to be affected by sequencing depth.

Using the deep immunoSEQ assay, multiplex PCR amplified TCR CDR3 regions from genomic DNA. For each cell subset, the extracted genomic DNA was distributed evenly across all wells of several immunoSEQ 96-well plates, and each plate served as one replicate. Each replicate PCR for unsorted PBMC received 300 to 350 ng genomic DNA, equal to 30,000 to 35,000 T cell genomes. Ten immunoSEQ deep assay plates were used to sequence the unsorted PBMC genomic DNA. The purified libraries were quantified using a Qubit 3.0 fluorometer, sized with a Bioanalyzer 2100, and then quantified again using the KAPA Library Quantification kit. Every immunoSEQ 96-well plate was sequenced on a dedicated single-read 150-cycle Illumina NextSeq 550 flow cell. The study's own analysis went as follows. Because the immunoSEQ output included only junctional sequences and no quality scores, the filtering could not be the same as the filtering used for full-length reads. Sequences were annotated with PyIR, a Python wrapper for IgBLAST v1.9, and V/J genes and CDR3 were assigned using IMGT germline references. Any read was removed if the V/J assignment was weak (E-value above 1e-6), the CDR3 was missing, or the read contained stop codons, out-of-frame junctions, or ambiguous translated residues. A V3J clonotype was defined by an identical inferred V gene, J gene, and CDR3 amino acid sequence. Percentage overlap between repertoires was computed as shared unique clonotypes divided by the size of the smaller repertoire. RTK rarefaction, the Chao1 estimator, and Recon v2.1 estimates of unobserved clonotypes were used to assess repertoire richness. Imported from immuneACCESS, the table was reduced by TCRdb to in-frame sequences with V and J called. These copies leave out some clones; in studies compared against another copy, an unresolved V gene accounts for under half, and the cause of the remainder is not known. The DNA gave D and trimming, while V, J and clone size come from that table. Across this sample there are some 470,000 clones, with about three quarters seen only once. In total, the top ten clones hold 13% of the sample.

Trimming removed 3 bases from V and 6 bases from J; the gene matches leave 6 bases unexplained. The CDR3 runs 15 residues from the cysteine to the phenylalanine. Only the CDR3 DNA is retained, 45 bases long and in frame from the first base. In the germline V gene, CDR1 corresponds to MNHEY and CDR2 to SVGAGI. The donors were healthy, HIV-negative adults with no recently reported acute infections or vaccinations. Only Caucasian adults living in Nashville, Tennessee, USA were represented among the donors. In the unsorted samples, 70 million to 95 million PBMCs were counted, and genomic DNA was extracted using the QIAamp DNA Blood Mini kit. Blood was collected by leukapheresis, and PBMCs were isolated by Ficoll-Histopaque density gradient centrifugation and then cryopreserved in liquid nitrogen vapor phase. A single count supports this clone. Its cognate antigen has yet to be identified. Base qualities are missing; no much larger clone stands one base away.

Recombination connected TRBV6-5 to TRBJ2-3, with TRBD2 identical over 10 junction bases. Sequencing was carried out using PBMCs. The receptor was derived from a woman between 35 and 50 years old in good health. Some clones in this sample may be carry-over from other donors' samples. The CDR3 protein is CASSYSGRLSDTQYF. The sequenced DNA is TGTGCCAGCAGTTATAGCGGGAGGCTTTCGGATACGCAGTATTTT.